The 5 T cell receptor beta chains listed next were all sequenced from one sample in a study of cytomegalovirus exposure and HLA in healthy donors. The primer mix had 60 Vbeta and 13 Jbeta primers. Libraries were prepared by immunoSEQ multiplex PCR; TCRdb keeps only in-frame clonotypes and omits some of them. The repertoire consists of tens of thousands of clones, with 70% to 90% occurring once and the leading ten covering around 3.2%. Sequencing input: PBMCs. The receptors shown here come from a woman in her 30s in good health and CMV-seronegative.

The chain carries TRBV5-1 and TRBJ2-1; 7 bases line up with TRBD2. Germline values: CDR1 SGHRS, CDR2 YFSETQ. Trimming cost V 3 bases and J 7 bases; bases outside gene matches: 7. The CDR3 runs to 14 residues. This CDR3 is CASSSGGGGNEQFF. The CDR3 DNA reads as TGCGCCAGCAGCTCCGGTGGGGGGGGTAATGAGCAGTTCTTC.

This chain joins TRBV7-9 and TRBJ2-3; D is unresolved. Germline V gene lookup returns CDR1 SEHNR and CDR2 FQNEAQ (reference sequence). CDR3 length: 15 residues. Deletions cut 2 bases from V and 0 bases from J, with 9 bases between. Here the CDR3 DNA reads TGTGCCAGCAGCTTACCCCTATACAGCACAGATACGCAGTATTTT. It translates to CASSLPLYSTDTQYF.

CDR3 sequence: CASSVDRGSREQYF. The CDR3 coding sequence is TGTGCCAGCAGCGTCGACAGGGGATCTCGGGAGCAGTACTTC. The chain carries TRBV9 and TRBJ2-7; the match to TRBD1 covers 8 bases. Looked up from germline, CDR1 is SGDLS and CDR2 is YYNGEE. The CDR3 runs 14 residues. V shed 2 bases, J shed 7 bases, and the junction held 8 bases outside the gene matches.

V is TRBV19 and J is TRBJ1-2, with D possibly matching TRBD1 (6 bases). The germline V gene has CDR1 LNHDA and CDR2 SQIVND (reference sequence). The CDR3 consists of 13 residues. With 6 bases removed from V and 6 bases from J, the gap between germline ends came to 14 bases. In nucleotides, the CDR3 is TGTGCCAGTAGCAGACGGGGGGCAGATGGCTACACCTTC. This gives the protein CASSRRGADGYTF.

The chain uses TRBV9 and TRBJ2-1; D gene uncertain. This CDR3 region has 15 residues. Trimming removed 5 bases from V and 0 bases from J, with 12 bases in between. Germline lookup yields CDR1 SGDLS and CDR2 YYNGEE. This chain's CDR3 is CASSAQKISYNEQFF. As DNA, the CDR3 is TGTGCCAGCAGTGCCCAGAAAATCTCCTACAATGAGCAGTTCTTC. Looking up the rest from reference TRBV9 and TRBJ2-1 gives the full variable domain: DSGVTQTPKHLITATGQRVTLRCSPRSGDLSVYWYQQSLDQGLQFLIQYYNGEERAKGNILERFSAQQFPDLHSELNLSSLELGDSALYFCASSAQKISYNEQFFGPGTRLTVL.